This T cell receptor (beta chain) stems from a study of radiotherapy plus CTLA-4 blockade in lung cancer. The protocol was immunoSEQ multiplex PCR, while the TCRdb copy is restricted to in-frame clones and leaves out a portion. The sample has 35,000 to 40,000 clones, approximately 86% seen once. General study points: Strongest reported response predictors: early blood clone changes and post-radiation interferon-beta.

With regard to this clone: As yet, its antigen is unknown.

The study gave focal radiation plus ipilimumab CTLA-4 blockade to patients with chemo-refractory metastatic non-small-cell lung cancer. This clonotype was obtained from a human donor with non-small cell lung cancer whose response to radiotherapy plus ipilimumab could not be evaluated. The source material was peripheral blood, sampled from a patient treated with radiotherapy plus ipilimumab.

In DNA form, the CDR3 reads TGTGCCACCAGCAGAGATTGGCTAGCGGGGGGGCCTGGCACAGATACGCAGTATTTT. It yields the protein CATSRDWLAGGPGTDTQYF. The V gene is TRBV15, the J gene TRBJ2-3; 12 bases agree with TRBD2. The CDR3 extends over 19 amino acids. The V segment lost 0 bases and the J segment 1 base; nucleotides outside the gene matches: 8. Germline CDR1 and CDR2: LNHNV and YYDKDF (reference sequence).